The subject of this entry is one TCR beta chain. The antigen is unknown. This sample stems from a study of shared clonotypes between healthy human individuals. In the study overall: Serving as donors were a couple of women and three men, whose ages spanned 18 to 49. Plates per donor: three CD4 naive, three CD4 memory, two CD8 naive, one CD8 memory. Study-wide points: Rarefaction demonstrated incomplete sorted-subset sequencing despite large depth. Blood alone was sampled, and tissue repertoires likely differ.

Measured with immunoSEQ multiplex PCR; TCRdb has only the in-frame clones, and not every one. This table holds about 800,000 clones, about 96% found once. Naive CD8 cells comprised CD45RO-negative, CCR7-positively selected cells, excluding terminally differentiated effector memory CD45RA+ cells. J lost 3 bases, V lost 1 base, and 4 bases had no gene match. CDR1 is MNHNS and CDR2 is SASEGT in the germline V gene. The CDR3 contains 16 residues. Sequences were obtained from naive CD8+ T cells sorted from blood. This TCR derives from a man in his thirties or forties in good health. The chain has TRBV6-1 and TRBJ2-7; 12 positions match TRBD1. CDR3 DNA sequence: TGTGCCAGCAGTGAAGTTGGGACAGGGGGCTACTACGAGCAGTACTTC. Residues: CASSEVGTGGYYEQYF.